The 22 T cell receptor beta chains listed next were all sequenced from one sample in a study of T cell responses to AZD1222 COVID-19 vaccine. Generated by immunoSEQ multiplex PCR, the TCRdb table keeps only in-frame clones and is missing some. Seen here are 120,000 to 150,000 clones, 70% to 90% observed once, and the top ten hold around 15%. The sequenced sample was peripheral blood, obtained on day 0 of AZD1222 vaccination. These receptors were collected from an adult in good health.

V and J are TRBV7-2 and TRBJ1-4, with D hard to call. The CDR3 is made up of 13 amino acids. Trimming removed 5 bases from V and 8 bases from J, with 12 bases in between. From germline, CDR1 is SGHTA and CDR2 FQGNSA. The CDR3 nucleotides read TGTGCCAGCAGCCTCAGAGACGGGGAAAAACTGTTTTTT. Translating gives CASSLRDGEKLFF. The whole variable domain, remainder taken from reference TRBV7-2 and TRBJ1-4, is GAGVSQSPSNKVTEKGKDVELRCDPISGHTALYWYRQSLGQGLEFLIYFQGNSAPDKSGLPSDRFSAERTGGSVSTLTIQRTQQEDSAVYLCASSLRDGEKLFFGSGTQLSVL.

The J gene is TRBJ2-3, the V gene TRBV19, with 9 nucleotides matching TRBD2. Trimming took 5 bases from V and 2 from J; bases not matched to a gene: 5. Germline assignment: CDR1 LNHDA and CDR2 SQIVND (reference sequence). The CDR3 spans 15 residues. CDR3 sequence reads: CASSSRLAATDTQYF. The DNA for the CDR3 is TGTGCCAGTAGTTCACGACTAGCGGCCACAGATACGCAGTATTTT.

V is TRBV28 and J is TRBJ1-2, with TRBD1 matching over 8 bases. Unmatched junction bases numbered 8, after V lost 6 bases and J lost 5 bases. CDR3 length: 14 residues. The germline CDR1 and CDR2 sequences are MDHEN and SYDVKM. The CDR3 reads CASRRTGIQYGYTF. CDR3 DNA sequence: TGTGCCAGCAGAAGGACAGGGATTCAGTATGGCTACACCTTC.

The gene calls are TRBV7-2 and TRBJ1-5, with D tentatively TRBD1 (5 bases). CDR3 length: 16 residues. Per the germline V gene, CDR1 is SGHTA and CDR2 is FQGNSA. Trimming removed 1 base from V and 6 bases from J, with 16 bases in between. CDR3 loop: CASSLELRAAVQPQHF. CDR3 nucleotide sequence: TGTGCCAGCAGCTTAGAACTCAGGGCGGCAGTTCAGCCCCAGCATTTT.

This chain joins TRBV27 and TRBJ1-2; D not certain. V lost 0 bases and J lost 4, with 12 bases in between. Germline V gene sequence: CDR1 MNHEY, CDR2 SMNVEV (reference sequence). This CDR3 spans 15 amino acids. The CDR3 DNA reads as TGTGCCAGCAGTTTATCTTCGGGGATAGGCTATGGCTACACCTTC. Amino acid sequence: CASSLSSGIGYGYTF.

The rearrangement links TRBV7-3 to TRBJ2-1; 11 positions match TRBD2. V lost 4 bases, J lost 8 bases, and 10 bases stayed unmatched. Germline CDR1 reads SGHTA; CDR2 reads FQGTGA. This CDR3 contains 16 residues. CDR3: CASSSPGLAGMDEQFF. DNA for the CDR3: TGTGCCAGCAGCTCCCCCGGACTAGCGGGTATGGATGAGCAGTTCTTC.

This clone occurred once. The rearrangement uses TRBV4-3 and TRBJ2-2; D is perhaps TRBD2 (5 bases). Germline CDR1 and CDR2: LGHNA and YSLEER. The germline V and J ends were trimmed by 4 bases and 11 bases, with 14 bases remaining between them. The CDR3 consists of 13 residues. CDR3 bases: TGCGCCAGCAGCCCAGAGGGCTACCAAGAGCTGTTTTTT. Translated: CASSPEGYQELFF.

The rearrangement uses TRBV30 and TRBJ1-5; D perhaps matches TRBD1 (5 bases). Trimming pared 0 bases from V and 1 base from J, leaving 28 bases between. This CDR3 contains 21 residues. The V gene's germline CDR1 is GTSNPN and CDR2 SVGIG (reference sequence). CDR3 coding DNA: TGTGCCTGGAGTGTACGCATAACTTCCGGGACCCGAGGGCGAAGCAATCAGCCCCAGCATTTT. It specifies CAWSVRITSGTRGRSNQPQHF.

This sequence joins TRBV5-1 and TRBJ2-3, with 10 bases lining up with TRBD2. The CDR3 runs to 17 residues. With 4 bases clipped from V and 6 bases from J, the junction kept 14 bases outside the gene matches. The V gene's germline CDR1 is SGHRS and CDR2 YFSETQ. In DNA form, the CDR3 reads TGCGCCAGCAGCGGCGGATTTACTAGCGGGGCGCTGGATACGCAGTATTTT. It yields the protein CASSGGFTSGALDTQYF. The complete variable domain, with remaining parts taken from reference TRBV5-1 and TRBJ2-3, reads KAGVTQTPRYLIKTRGQQVTLSCSPISGHRSVSWYQQTPGQGLQFLFEYFSETQRNKGNFPGRFSGRQFSNSRSEMNVSTLELGDSALYLCASSGGFTSGALDTQYFGPGTRLTVL.

The CDR3 reads CATNRGDTQYF. CDR3 in DNA: TGTGCCACAAATCGGGGGGATACGCAGTATTTT. This rearrangement joins TRBV10-3 to TRBJ2-3; tentative D call: TRBD2 (6 bases). CDR3 length: 11 residues. V lost 10 bases and J 6 bases, leaving 11 bases between the germline ends. Germline V CDR1 and CDR2: ENHRY, SYGVKD.

The chain recombines TRBV29-1 with TRBJ1-1; 8 bases fit TRBD1. The CDR3 sequence is 12 residues long. Germline lookup yields CDR1 SQVTM and CDR2 ANQGSEA. CDR3 in amino acids: CLTTGANTEAFF. The CDR3 DNA follows: TGCCTTACGACAGGGGCGAACACTGAAGCTTTCTTT.

J is TRBJ2-1 and V is TRBV7-2; possible D gene TRBD2, 6 bases. The CDR3 loop spans 12 amino acids. CDR1 SGHTA and CDR2 FQGNSA come from the germline V gene. V was clipped by 6 bases and J by 5 bases, with 8 bases between them. This chain's CDR3 is CASRGGHNEQFF. The CDR3 nucleotides read TGTGCCAGCAGGGGGGGACACAATGAGCAGTTCTTC.

V and J are TRBV6-2 or TRBV6-3 and TRBJ2-7; 7 bases are a match to TRBD2. CDR1 MNHEY and CDR2 SVGEGT come from the germline V gene. The CDR3 spans 15 residues. V shed 4 bases and J 6 bases; nucleotides not matched to a gene: 12. Written as DNA, the CDR3 is TGTGCCAGCAGTTTCGCTACTAGCGCGGGGAGCGAGCAGTACTTC. This sequence encodes CASSFATSAGSEQYF.

This clone has just one count. The chain uses TRBV2 and TRBJ1-1; 7 bases are a match to TRBD1. The germline V gene has CDR1 SNHLY and CDR2 FYNNEI. CDR3 length: 13 residues. The ends lost 6 bases at V and 6 bases at J; junction bases unmatched: 7. The CDR3 sequence is CASRRQGAAEAFF. CDR3 bases: TGTGCCAGCAGGCGACAGGGTGCGGCTGAAGCTTTCTTT.

The chain uses TRBV27 and TRBJ2-3, with 9 positions matching TRBD2. This CDR3 spans 17 amino acids. J lost 6 bases, V lost 1 base, and 11 bases had no gene match. Germline V lookup: CDR1 MNHEY, CDR2 SMNVEV (reference sequence). Written as DNA, the CDR3 is TGTGCCAGCAGTTTATTGGGAGCGGGGGGCCTCCCGGATACGCAGTATTTT. Translating it yields CASSLLGAGGLPDTQYF.

The chain employs TRBV4-2 and TRBJ1-2; D unclear. CDR1 is LGHNA and CDR2 is YNFKEQ in the germline V gene. CDR3 length equals 15 residues. The V end was cut by 0 bases, the J end by 8 bases, with 16 bases between. The CDR3 loop reads CASSQDRSEVAGYTF. In DNA form, the CDR3 reads TGTGCCAGCAGCCAAGATCGTTCGGAGGTGGCGGGCTACACCTTC.

In its sample, this clone was seen once. The rearrangement joins TRBV3-1 (or the pseudogene TRBV3-2) to TRBJ1-1; D is unclear. The V end lost 0 bases, the J end lost 6 bases, and 14 bases lay between the germline ends. Germline V gene lookup returns CDR1 LGHDT and CDR2 YNNKEL (reference sequence). CDR3 length: 15 residues. CDR3 in amino acids: CASSQDRGLSPEAFF. CDR3 nucleotide sequence: TGTGCCAGCAGCCAAGATCGTGGCCTATCCCCTGAAGCTTTCTTT.

This chain links TRBV7-2 with TRBJ1-1, with D unresolved. Deletions cut 5 bases from V and 1 base from J, with 8 bases between. The CDR3 spans 13 residues. CDR1 is SGHTA and CDR2 is FQGNSA in the germline V gene. Here the CDR3 DNA reads TGTGCCAGCAGCACCTTCTCGAACACTGAAGCTTTCTTT. Amino acids: CASSTFSNTEAFF.

The CDR3 DNA sequence: TGTGCCAGCAGCTTAGGGGACGGCAATCAGCCCCAGCATTTT. Encoded protein: CASSLGDGNQPQHF. This chain uses TRBV7-9 with TRBJ1-5; possible D gene TRBD1, 5 bases. Trimming took 1 base from V and 2 from J, leaving 6 bases between them. The CDR3 extends over 14 amino acids. Germline lookup yields CDR1 SEHNR and CDR2 FQNEAQ (reference sequence).

The CDR3 DNA reads as TGTGCCAGTAGTTCAAATCGGGGGTACGAGCAGTACTTC. Translation gives CASSSNRGYEQYF. This chain joins TRBV19 and TRBJ2-7; the D gene is possibly TRBD2 (6 bases). Germline lookup yields CDR1 LNHDA and CDR2 SQIVND (reference sequence). The germline V and J ends were trimmed by 5 bases and 4 bases, with 12 bases remaining between them. The CDR3 covers 13 residues.

The CDR3 DNA reads as TGTGCCAGCAGCGGCGCAGGTGCAAACACCATATATTTT. Translating it yields CASSGAGANTIYF. V usage is TRBV5-6 and J usage is TRBJ1-3; D gene unclear. Germline values: CDR1 SGHDT, CDR2 YYEEEE. CDR3 length: 13 amino acids. Trimming stripped 4 bases from V and 6 bases from J, with 11 bases between.

The chain carries TRBV28 and TRBJ2-6, with D unresolved. The V and J ends lost 3 bases and 1 base respectively, with 7 bases between them. This CDR3 is built from 15 residues. Germline values: CDR1 MDHEN, CDR2 SYDVKM. The CDR3 bases are TGTGCCAGCAGTTTCGTGGGGTCTGGGGCCAACGTCCTGACTTTC. Translation gives CASSFVGSGANVLTF. Full variable domain (outside the CDR3, taken from reference TRBV28 and TRBJ2-6): DVKVTQSSRYLVKRTGEKVFLECVQDMDHENMFWYRQDPGLGLRLIYFSYDVKMKEKGDIPEGYSVSREKKERFSLILESASTNQTSMYLCASSFVGSGANVLTFGAGSRLTVL.